The 29 T cell receptor beta chains listed next were all sequenced from one sample in a study of control samples from healthy donors and cancer patients. The repertoire was sequenced with immunoSEQ multiplex PCR; TCRdb's copy has only in-frame clones and lacks some. This sample has about 120,000 clones, with about 83% found just once. Material: blood. These receptors all stem from a man younger than 45 in good health.

This chain connects TRBV2 to TRBJ2-3, with 10 nucleotides matching TRBD2. V was clipped by 10 bases and J by 6 bases; unmatched bases: 19. Germline lookup yields CDR1 SNHLY and CDR2 FYNNEI. The CDR3 consists of 17 residues. The CDR3 here is CATLPPFVAGGADTQYF. In DNA, the CDR3 is TGTGCCACATTACCGCCGTTCGTAGCGGGGGGAGCGGATACGCAGTATTTT.

The rearrangement uses TRBV30 and TRBJ2-1; 7 nucleotides match TRBD2. Trimming at V came to 3 bases and at J to 5 bases, leaving 10 bases not matched to a gene. The CDR3 length is 15 residues. Looked up from germline, CDR1 is GTSNPN and CDR2 is SVGIG (reference sequence). For the CDR3, the DNA is TGTGCCTGGAGGGTAGGACTAGACTATAACAATGAGCAGTTCTTC. Its protein product is CAWRVGLDYNNEQFF. Supplemented by reference TRBV30 and TRBJ2-1, the full variable domain reads SQTIHQWPATLVQPVGSPLSLECTVEGTSNPNLYWYRQAAGRGLQLLFYSVGIGQISSEVPQNLSASRPQDRQFILSSKKLLLSDSGFYLCAWRVGLDYNNEQFFGPGTRLTVL.

The gene calls are TRBV5-1 and TRBJ2-2; D perhaps matches TRBD1 (7 bases). CDR1 and CDR2 from the germline V gene are SGHRS and YFSETQ. This CDR3 contains 15 residues. Trimming took 0 bases from V and 6 from J, leaving 12 bases between them. The CDR3 region is CASSLDQGGPGELFF. The CDR3 nucleotides read TGCGCCAGCAGCTTGGACCAGGGGGGACCCGGGGAGCTGTTTTTT.

CDR3 in DNA: TGTGCCAGCAGCTCCAGTCTCCGGACAGGTTACAATGAGCAGTTCTTC. The encoded protein is CASSSSLRTGYNEQFF. The genes are TRBV7-6 and TRBJ2-1; 7 bases match TRBD1. V lost 4 bases, J lost 4 bases, and 10 bases stayed unmatched. From germline, CDR1 is SGHVS and CDR2 FNYEAQ. This CDR3 comprises 16 residues. Full variable domain (rest looked up from reference TRBV7-6 and TRBJ2-1): GAGVSQSPRYKVTKRGQDVALRCDPISGHVSLYWYRQALGQGPEFLTYFNYEAQQDKSGLPNDRFSAERPEGSISTLTIQRTEQRDSAMYRCASSSSLRTGYNEQFFGPGTRLTVL.

The rearrangement links TRBV27 to TRBJ1-1, with a possible D match to TRBD1 (6 bases). The germline gives CDR1 MNHEY, CDR2 SMNVEV (reference sequence). The ends were cut back, 3 bases at V and 8 bases at J, with 10 bases in the middle. The CDR3 totals 12 residues. The CDR3 protein is CASSLQGREAFF. The CDR3 DNA reads as TGTGCCAGCAGTTTGCAGGGGAGGGAAGCTTTCTTT.

The chain recombines TRBV5-1 with TRBJ1-1, with D perhaps TRBD1 (6 bases). V lost 0 bases and J lost 6, with 12 bases in between. CDR1 is SGHRS, CDR2 YFSETQ, per germline. The CDR3 sequence is 14 residues long. CDR3 region: CASSLANGGPEAFF. The CDR3 nucleotides read TGCGCCAGCAGCTTGGCCAACGGGGGCCCTGAAGCTTTCTTT.

This clone appeared a single time. The rearrangement links TRBV19 to TRBJ2-5, with D possibly being TRBD1 (5 bases). CDR3 length equals 17 residues. The V gene lost 5 bases and the J gene lost 0 bases, with 19 bases spanning the gap. Germline CDR1 is LNHDA and CDR2 is SQIVND (reference sequence). The CDR3 protein is CASSWTLTLQYQETQYF. CDR3 nucleotides: TGTGCCAGTAGTTGGACACTTACGCTTCAGTACCAAGAGACCCAGTACTTC.

The rearrangement joins TRBV19 to TRBJ2-2; 9 bases are a match to TRBD1. The V gene end was trimmed by 10 bases and the J gene end by 4 bases; junction bases not matched to a gene: 7. CDR3 size: 14 residues. Germline lookup yields CDR1 LNHDA and CDR2 SQIVND (reference sequence). The chain's CDR3 is CAISGTGRTGELFF. The DNA of the CDR3 is TGTGCCATATCCGGGACAGGGCGCACCGGGGAGCTGTTTTTT.

This chain uses TRBV5-1 with TRBJ1-1; tentatively, D is TRBD1 (5 bases). Trimming shortened V by 1 base and J by 2 bases, and 12 bases separated the two germline ends. Germline V gene data show CDR1 as SGHRS and CDR2 as YFSETQ. This CDR3 has 15 amino acids. The CDR3 sequence: CASSLSHGTNTEAFF. The CDR3 bases are TGCGCCAGCAGCTTGAGTCACGGGACCAACACTGAAGCTTTCTTT.

The genes are TRBV30 and TRBJ1-5, with D perhaps TRBD1 (6 bases). Germline loops: CDR1 GTSNPN, CDR2 SVGIG (reference sequence). The CDR3 is made up of 15 amino acids. Trimming took 2 bases from V and 2 from J, leaving 13 bases between them. The chain's CDR3 is CAWSLTGLGNQPQHF. The CDR3 coding sequence is TGTGCCTGGAGTTTAACAGGGTTGGGCAATCAGCCCCAGCATTTT.

The V call is TRBV10-3, the J call TRBJ2-7; 10 bases match TRBD1. Germline lookup yields CDR1 ENHRY and CDR2 SYGVKD. Unmatched junction bases numbered 7, after V lost 7 bases and J lost 4 bases. This CDR3 region has 14 residues. The chain's CDR3 is CAINPGTGVYEQYF. The CDR3 DNA reads as TGTGCCATCAACCCCGGGACAGGGGTGTACGAGCAGTACTTC.

This sequence joins TRBV10-3 and TRBJ1-2; 9 bases are shared with TRBD1. V gave up 6 bases and J gave up 7 bases; unmatched junction bases: 9. Germline lookup yields CDR1 ENHRY and CDR2 SYGVKD. This CDR3 is 14 amino acids long. The CDR3 here is CAISQEQGATGYTF. CDR3 in DNA: TGTGCCATCAGCCAAGAACAGGGGGCCACTGGCTACACCTTC.

The rearrangement uses TRBV5-1 and TRBJ1-1; D gene unclear. V dropped 0 bases and J dropped 6 bases, with 3 bases sitting between them. This CDR3 comprises 11 residues. CDR1 SGHRS and CDR2 YFSETQ come from the germline V gene. The CDR3 reads CASSLGPEAFF. In DNA, the CDR3 is TGCGCCAGCAGCTTGGGACCTGAAGCTTTCTTT.

The chain has TRBV7-3 and TRBJ1-4; tentatively, D is TRBD1 (6 bases). The germline gives CDR1 SGHTA, CDR2 FQGTGA. Trimming took off 5 bases at V and 6 bases at J, with 16 bases between the two ends. CDR3 size: 15 residues. The CDR3 DNA sequence: TGTGCCAGCAGCCCTAAGGGGGGGCGGGATGAAAAACTGTTTTTT. Translating gives CASSPKGGRDEKLFF.

On this clone itself: Its ends do not fully match the called genes, so a read error is possible. CDR3 region: CASSEEQSRRF. The CDR3 DNA sequence: TGTGCCAGCAGTGAAGAACAGTCTCGTCGCTTC. V and J are TRBV6-1 and TRBJ2-7, with D hard to call. The CDR3 is 11 residues long. The germline V gene encodes CDR1 MNHNS and CDR2 SASEGT.

This chain connects TRBV5-6 to TRBJ1-3, with no clear D. CDR1 and CDR2 from the germline V gene are SGHDT and YYEEEE. This CDR3 is built from 14 residues. The V and J ends lost 4 bases and 2 bases respectively, with 10 bases between them. CDR3 nucleotides: TGTGCCAGCAGCCTTCCGGTCACTGGAAACACCATATATTTT. Protein: CASSLPVTGNTIYF.

CDR3 protein: CASRANLQGFYGYTF. For the CDR3, the DNA is TGTGCCAGCAGGGCGAACTTACAGGGCTTCTATGGCTACACCTTC. The chain joins TRBV2 to TRBJ1-2; tentatively, D is TRBD1 (6 bases). Germline loops: CDR1 SNHLY, CDR2 FYNNEI. The CDR3 contains 15 residues. V was pared by 6 bases and J by 4 bases, with 18 bases between. Looking up the rest from reference TRBV2 and TRBJ1-2 gives the full variable domain: EPEVTQTPSHQVTQMGQEVILRCVPISNHLYFYWYRQILGQKVEFLVSFYNNEISEKSEIFDDQFSVERPDGSNFTLKIRSTKLEDSAMYFCASRANLQGFYGYTFGSGTRLTVV.

Regarding this clone: Other nucleotide sequences in the sample specify the same CDR3. The rearrangement uses TRBV19 and TRBJ2-5, with 9 bases identical to TRBD2. There are 14 residues in the CDR3. The ends lost 5 bases at V and 2 bases at J; junction bases unmatched: 3. CDR1 and CDR2 from the germline V gene are LNHDA and SQIVND (reference sequence). The CDR3 DNA is TGTGCCAGTAGTTCCCTAGCGGGACAAGAGACCCAGTACTTC. Amino acids: CASSSLAGQETQYF.

This chain uses TRBV5-6 with TRBJ1-5; D perhaps matches TRBD1 (5 bases). This CDR3 is built from 18 residues. V shed 0 bases and J shed 5 bases, with 21 bases lying between them. Germline lookup yields CDR1 SGHDT and CDR2 YYEEEE. CDR3 nucleotide sequence: TGTGCCAGCAGCTTGGAGGGGAAAAGGGAGAGGAGCGATCAGCCCCAGCATTTT. It specifies CASSLEGKRERSDQPQHF.

The chain employs TRBV10-1 and TRBJ1-1; no reliable D call. The CDR3 length is 12 residues. V lost 3 bases and J 3 bases, leaving 5 bases between the germline ends. The germline V gene has CDR1 WNHNN and CDR2 SYGVQD (reference sequence). CDR3 sequence (DNA): TGCGCCAGCAGTGACCCGTACACTGAAGCTTTCTTT. This encodes CASSDPYTEAFF.

The chain links TRBV29-1 to TRBJ2-2, with TRBD1 as a possible D gene (5 bases). The V gene lost 7 bases and the J gene lost 3 bases, with 15 bases spanning the gap. The CDR3 is 14 amino acids. Germline CDR1 SQVTM, CDR2 ANQGSEA. The CDR3 loop reads CSALGALDTGELFF. DNA for the CDR3: TGCAGCGCCCTAGGGGCATTGGACACCGGGGAGCTGTTTTTT.

The CDR3 nucleotides are TGCGCCAGCAGGCCCCAAACTAGCGGCAATGAGCAGTTCTTC. Translated: CASRPQTSGNEQFF. The chain uses TRBV5-1 and TRBJ2-1; 8 nucleotides align to TRBD2. V shed 5 bases and J 6 bases; nucleotides not matched to a gene: 7. The germline gives CDR1 SGHRS, CDR2 YFSETQ. The CDR3 extends over 14 amino acids. Full variable domain (missing parts from reference TRBV5-1 and TRBJ2-1): KAGVTQTPRYLIKTRGQQVTLSCSPISGHRSVSWYQQTPGQGLQFLFEYFSETQRNKGNFPGRFSGRQFSNSRSEMNVSTLELGDSALYLCASRPQTSGNEQFFGPGTRLTVL.

This rearrangement joins TRBV9 to TRBJ2-1; D gene uncertain. V dropped 0 bases and J dropped 1 base, with 8 bases sitting between them. CDR1 and CDR2 from the germline V gene are SGDLS and YYNGEE. This CDR3 region has 15 residues. The CDR3 here is CASSVDLGSYNEQFF. The DNA for the CDR3 is TGTGCCAGCAGCGTAGATTTGGGATCCTACAATGAGCAGTTCTTC.

With respect to this clone: Other DNA sequences in this specimen translate into the identical CDR3. The V and J genes are TRBV10-3 and TRBJ1-1; the D gene is possibly TRBD1 (6 bases). Trimming removed 6 bases at V and 4 bases at J, with 9 bases between. The CDR3 covers 12 residues. Germline V lookup: CDR1 ENHRY, CDR2 SYGVKD. This chain's CDR3 is CAIREGGTEAFF. CDR3 bases: TGTGCCATCAGAGAAGGGGGCACTGAAGCTTTCTTT.

The rearrangement joins TRBV6-5 to TRBJ2-3; TRBD2 matches 9 bases. CDR1 MNHEY and CDR2 SVGAGI come from the germline V gene. Trimming at V came to 5 bases and at J to 6 bases, leaving 9 bases not matched to a gene. This CDR3 has 15 residues. CDR3 sequence (DNA): TGTGCCAGCAGTCCTGGACTAGCGAGTTTGGATACGCAGTATTTT. This codes for CASSPGLASLDTQYF.

The chain recombines TRBV3-1 (or the pseudogene TRBV3-2) with TRBJ1-5; D perhaps matches TRBD1 (5 bases). Germline CDR1 and CDR2: LGHDT and YNNKEL (reference sequence). The V end lost 1 base, the J end lost 4 bases, and 8 bases lay between the germline ends. The CDR3 totals 14 residues. DNA of the CDR3: TGTGCCAGCAGCCAAGGGGGGGGAAATCAGCCCCAGCATTTT. This sequence encodes CASSQGGGNQPQHF.

The J gene is TRBJ1-5, the V gene TRBV21-1; the table names TRBD1, a call not compared with the DNA. TRBV21-1 is noted as a pseudogene. The CDR3 consists of 15 residues. The CDR3 loop reads CASSIDIGSNQPQHF. Written as DNA, the CDR3 is TGTGCCAGCAGCATTGACATAGGCAGCAATCAGCCCCAGCATTTT.

This clone has a handful of counts. This rearrangement joins TRBV30 to TRBJ1-5; D not certain. Trimming took 4 bases from V and 7 from J, leaving 14 bases between them. This CDR3 contains 13 residues. CDR1 and CDR2 from the germline V gene are GTSNPN and SVGIG (reference sequence). The CDR3 loop is CAWTGIPKQPQHF. The CDR3 DNA sequence: TGTGCCTGGACGGGGATCCCGAAACAGCCCCAGCATTTT.

This chain links TRBV11-2 with TRBJ2-7; tentative D call: TRBD1 (6 bases). Trimming stripped 1 base from V and 1 base from J, with 17 bases between. Germline V CDR1 and CDR2: SGHAT, FQNNGV. This CDR3 comprises 17 residues. The CDR3 coding sequence is TGTGCCAGCAGCTTAGCCCGGGGAACAGGGAGTTCCTACGAGCAGTACTTC. This codes for CASSLARGTGSSYEQYF.